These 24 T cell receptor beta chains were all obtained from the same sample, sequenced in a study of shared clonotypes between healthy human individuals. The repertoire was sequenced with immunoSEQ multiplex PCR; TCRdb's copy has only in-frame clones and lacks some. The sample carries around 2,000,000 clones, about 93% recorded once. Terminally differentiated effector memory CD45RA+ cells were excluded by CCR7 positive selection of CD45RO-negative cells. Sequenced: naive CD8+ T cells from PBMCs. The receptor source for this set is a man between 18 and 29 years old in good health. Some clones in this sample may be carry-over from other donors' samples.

The CDR3 is CASSSQNGDNEQYF. CDR3 coding DNA: TGTGCCAGCAGCTCCCAGAATGGAGACAACGAGCAGTACTTC. The chain links TRBV9 to TRBJ2-7, with unresolved D. Trimming pared 4 bases from V and 5 bases from J, leaving 16 bases between. The CDR3 consists of 14 residues. In germline, CDR1 is SGDLS, CDR2 YYNGEE.

The CDR3 nucleotides read TGTGCCAGCTCACCACCAACCGCCACCCTAGTTGGGGAGCTGTTTTTT. It encodes CASSPPTATLVGELFF. This chain uses TRBV18 with TRBJ2-2; D gene ambiguous. This CDR3 comprises 16 residues. The V end was cut by 0 bases, the J end by 8 bases, with 16 bases between. Germline V lookup: CDR1 KGHSH, CDR2 LQKENI.

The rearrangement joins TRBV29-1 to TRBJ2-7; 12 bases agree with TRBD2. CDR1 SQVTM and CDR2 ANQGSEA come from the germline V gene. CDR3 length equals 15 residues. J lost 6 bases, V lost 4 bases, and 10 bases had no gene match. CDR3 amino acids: CSVGRTSGMPSEQYF. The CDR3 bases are TGCAGCGTTGGACGGACTAGCGGGATGCCTTCCGAGCAGTACTTC.

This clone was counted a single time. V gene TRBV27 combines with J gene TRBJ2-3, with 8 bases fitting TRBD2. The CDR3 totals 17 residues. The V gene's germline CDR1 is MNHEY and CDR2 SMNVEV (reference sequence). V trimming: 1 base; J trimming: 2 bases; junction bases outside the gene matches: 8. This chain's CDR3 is CASSLYSGNLVTDTQYF. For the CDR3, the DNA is TGTGCCAGCAGTTTATATAGCGGGAATCTTGTCACAGATACGCAGTATTTT.

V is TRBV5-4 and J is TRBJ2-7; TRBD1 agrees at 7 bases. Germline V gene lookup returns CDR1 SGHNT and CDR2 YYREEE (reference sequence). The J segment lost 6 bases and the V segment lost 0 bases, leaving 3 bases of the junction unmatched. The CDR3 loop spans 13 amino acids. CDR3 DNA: TGTGCCAGCAGCTTGGGAGGGGGCCCCGAGCAGTACTTC. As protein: CASSLGGGPEQYF. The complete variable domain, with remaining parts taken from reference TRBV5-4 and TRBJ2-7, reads ETGVTQSPTHLIKTRGQQVTLRCSSQSGHNTVSWYQQALGQGPQFIFQYYREEENGRGNFPPRFSGLQFPNYSSELNVNALELDDSALYLCASSLGGGPEQYFGPGTRLTVT.

In DNA form, the CDR3 reads TGTGCAAGTCGCTTACGGGCTAGGTTTACAGGAGATAATCAGCCCCAGCATTTT. It translates to CASRLRARFTGDNQPQHF. This chain connects TRBV12-2 to TRBJ1-5; TRBD1, the table's D call, was not compared with the DNA. TRBV12-2 is listed as a pseudogene. The CDR3 is 18 amino acids.

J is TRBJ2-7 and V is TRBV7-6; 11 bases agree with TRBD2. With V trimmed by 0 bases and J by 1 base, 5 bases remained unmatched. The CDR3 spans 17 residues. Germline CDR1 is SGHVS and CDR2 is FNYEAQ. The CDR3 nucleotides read TGTGCCAGCAGCTTAGCTGTCGGGACTAGCGGTTCCTACGAGCAGTACTTC. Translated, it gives CASSLAVGTSGSYEQYF.

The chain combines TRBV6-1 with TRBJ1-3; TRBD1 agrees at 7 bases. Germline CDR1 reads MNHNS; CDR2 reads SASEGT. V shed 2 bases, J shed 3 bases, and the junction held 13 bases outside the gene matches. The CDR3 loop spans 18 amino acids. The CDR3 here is CASSEHLLTPGGGNTIYF. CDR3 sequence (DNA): TGTGCCAGCAGTGAACACCTCCTCACCCCAGGGGGTGGAAACACCATATATTTT.

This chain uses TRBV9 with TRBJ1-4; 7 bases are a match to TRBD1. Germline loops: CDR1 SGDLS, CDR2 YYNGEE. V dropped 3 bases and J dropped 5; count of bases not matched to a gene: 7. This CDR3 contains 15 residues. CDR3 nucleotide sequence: TGTGCCAGCAGCGGGTCCCAGGGGGGAAATGAAAAACTGTTTTTT. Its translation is CASSGSQGGNEKLFF.

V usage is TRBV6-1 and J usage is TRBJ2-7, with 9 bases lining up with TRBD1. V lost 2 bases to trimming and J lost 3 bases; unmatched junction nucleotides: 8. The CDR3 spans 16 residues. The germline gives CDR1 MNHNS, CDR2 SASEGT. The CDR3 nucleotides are TGTGCCAGCAGTGAAATGGGTGGGACAGGGATCTACGAGCAGTACTTC. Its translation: CASSEMGGTGIYEQYF.

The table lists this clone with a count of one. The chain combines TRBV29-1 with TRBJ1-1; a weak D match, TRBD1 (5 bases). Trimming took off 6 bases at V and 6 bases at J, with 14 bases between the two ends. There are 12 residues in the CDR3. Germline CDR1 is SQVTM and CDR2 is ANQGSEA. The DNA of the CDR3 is TGCAGCGTCTCTGAAGGAGGGGCTGAAGCTTTCTTT. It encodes CSVSEGGAEAFF.

In DNA form, the CDR3 reads TGTGCCAGCAGTCCCGGAGGGGTCCAGTACGAGCAGTACTTC. Its protein is CASSPGGVQYEQYF. The genes are TRBV27 and TRBJ2-7; D is possibly TRBD2 (6 bases). Germline lookup yields CDR1 MNHEY and CDR2 SMNVEV (reference sequence). V lost 5 bases, J lost 4 bases, and 15 bases lay in between. CDR3 length: 14 residues.

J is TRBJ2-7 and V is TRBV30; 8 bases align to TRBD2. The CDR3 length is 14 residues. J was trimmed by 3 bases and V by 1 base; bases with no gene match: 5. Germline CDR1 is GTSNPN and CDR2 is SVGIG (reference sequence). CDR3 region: CAWSGSGSGYEQYF. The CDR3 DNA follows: TGTGCCTGGAGTGGAAGCGGGAGTGGCTACGAGCAGTACTTC.

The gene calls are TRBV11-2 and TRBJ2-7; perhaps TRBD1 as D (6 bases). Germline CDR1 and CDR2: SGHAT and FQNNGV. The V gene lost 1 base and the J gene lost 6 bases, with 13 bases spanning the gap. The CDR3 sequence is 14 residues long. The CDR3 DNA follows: TGTGCCAGCAGCTTAGTTGGACAGTCCAGCGAGCAGTACTTC. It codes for CASSLVGQSSEQYF.

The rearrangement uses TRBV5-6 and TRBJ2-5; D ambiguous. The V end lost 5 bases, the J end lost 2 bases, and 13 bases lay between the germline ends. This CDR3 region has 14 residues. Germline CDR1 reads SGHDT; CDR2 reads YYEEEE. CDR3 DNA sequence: TGTGCCAGCAGAGGAGTACGCAGGCAAGAGACCCAGTACTTC. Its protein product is CASRGVRRQETQYF.

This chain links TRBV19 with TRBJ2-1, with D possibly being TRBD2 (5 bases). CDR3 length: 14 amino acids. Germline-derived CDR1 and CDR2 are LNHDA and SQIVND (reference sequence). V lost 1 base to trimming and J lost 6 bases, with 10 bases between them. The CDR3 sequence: CASSIGGRSNEQFF. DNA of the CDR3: TGTGCCAGTAGTATAGGAGGGAGAAGCAATGAGCAGTTCTTC.

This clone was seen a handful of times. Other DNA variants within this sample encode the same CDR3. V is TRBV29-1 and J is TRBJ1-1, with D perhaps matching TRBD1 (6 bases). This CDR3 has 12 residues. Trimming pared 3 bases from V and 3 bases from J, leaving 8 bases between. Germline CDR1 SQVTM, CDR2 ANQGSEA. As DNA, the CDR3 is TGCAGCGTTGATTCAGGGGACACTGAAGCTTTCTTT. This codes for CSVDSGDTEAFF.

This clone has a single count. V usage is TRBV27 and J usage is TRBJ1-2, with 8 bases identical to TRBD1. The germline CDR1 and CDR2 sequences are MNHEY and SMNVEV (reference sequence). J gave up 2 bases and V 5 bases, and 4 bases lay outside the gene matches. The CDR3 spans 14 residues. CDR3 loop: CASSTGGTNYGYTF. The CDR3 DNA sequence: TGTGCCAGCAGTACAGGGGGTACAAACTATGGCTACACCTTC.

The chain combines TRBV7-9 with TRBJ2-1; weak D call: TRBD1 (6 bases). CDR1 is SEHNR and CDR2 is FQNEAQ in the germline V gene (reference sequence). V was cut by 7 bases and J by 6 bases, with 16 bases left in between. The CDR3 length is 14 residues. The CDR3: CASNSRQVPNEQFF. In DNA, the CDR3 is TGTGCCAGCAACTCCAGACAGGTTCCCAATGAGCAGTTCTTC.

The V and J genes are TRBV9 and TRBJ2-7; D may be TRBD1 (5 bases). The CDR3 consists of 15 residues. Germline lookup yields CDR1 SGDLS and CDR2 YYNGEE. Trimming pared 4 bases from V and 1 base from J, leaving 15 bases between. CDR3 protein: CASSWATGPSYEQYF. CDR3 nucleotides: TGTGCCAGCAGCTGGGCAACAGGCCCGTCCTACGAGCAGTACTTC.

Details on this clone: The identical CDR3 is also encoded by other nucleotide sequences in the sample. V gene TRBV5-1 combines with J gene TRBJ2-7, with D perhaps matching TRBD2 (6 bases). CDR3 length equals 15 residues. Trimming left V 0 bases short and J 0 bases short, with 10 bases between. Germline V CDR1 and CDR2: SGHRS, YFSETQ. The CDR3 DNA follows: TGCGCCAGCAGCTTGGGGCTAGCGAACTCCTACGAGCAGTACTTC. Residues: CASSLGLANSYEQYF. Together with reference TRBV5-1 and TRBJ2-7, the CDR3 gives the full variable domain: KAGVTQTPRYLIKTRGQQVTLSCSPISGHRSVSWYQQTPGQGLQFLFEYFSETQRNKGNFPGRFSGRQFSNSRSEMNVSTLELGDSALYLCASSLGLANSYEQYFGPGTRLTVT.

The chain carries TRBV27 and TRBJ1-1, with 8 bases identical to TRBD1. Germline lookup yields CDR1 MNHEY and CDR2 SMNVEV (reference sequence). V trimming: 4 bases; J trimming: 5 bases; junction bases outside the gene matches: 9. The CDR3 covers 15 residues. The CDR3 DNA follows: TGTGCCAGCAGTTCATACCGGACAGGGACTACTGAAGCTTTCTTT. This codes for CASSSYRTGTTEAFF.

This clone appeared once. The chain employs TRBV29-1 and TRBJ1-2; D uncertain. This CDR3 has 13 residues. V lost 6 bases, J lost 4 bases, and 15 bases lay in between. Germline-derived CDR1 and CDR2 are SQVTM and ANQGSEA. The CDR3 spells CSVAVEGFYGYTF. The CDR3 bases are TGCAGCGTCGCAGTAGAGGGCTTCTATGGCTACACCTTC.

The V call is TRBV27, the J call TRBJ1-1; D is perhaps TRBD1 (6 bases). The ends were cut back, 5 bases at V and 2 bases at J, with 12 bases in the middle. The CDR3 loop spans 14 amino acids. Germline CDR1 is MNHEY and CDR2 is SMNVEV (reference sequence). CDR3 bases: TGTGCCAGCAGTCCCGGGGGGCAAAACACTGAAGCTTTCTTT. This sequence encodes CASSPGGQNTEAFF.